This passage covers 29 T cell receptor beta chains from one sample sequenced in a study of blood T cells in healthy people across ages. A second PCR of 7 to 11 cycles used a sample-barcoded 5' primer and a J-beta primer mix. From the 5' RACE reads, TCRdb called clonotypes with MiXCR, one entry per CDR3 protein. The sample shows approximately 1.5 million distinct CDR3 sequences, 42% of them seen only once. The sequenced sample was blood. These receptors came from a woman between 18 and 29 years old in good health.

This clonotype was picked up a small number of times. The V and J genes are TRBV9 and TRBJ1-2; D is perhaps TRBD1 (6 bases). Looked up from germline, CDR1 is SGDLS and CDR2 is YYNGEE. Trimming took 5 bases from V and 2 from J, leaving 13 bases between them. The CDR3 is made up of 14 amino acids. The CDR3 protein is CASSTGLGNYGYTF. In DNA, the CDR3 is TGTGCCAGCAGTACAGGGTTGGGCAACTATGGCTACACCTTC.

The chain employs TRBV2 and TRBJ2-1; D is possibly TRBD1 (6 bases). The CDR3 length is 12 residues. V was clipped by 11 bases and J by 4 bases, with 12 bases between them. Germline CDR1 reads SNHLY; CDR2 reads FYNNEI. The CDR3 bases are TGTGCCCACGGGACACCTTACAATGAGCAGTTCTTC. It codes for CAHGTPYNEQFF.

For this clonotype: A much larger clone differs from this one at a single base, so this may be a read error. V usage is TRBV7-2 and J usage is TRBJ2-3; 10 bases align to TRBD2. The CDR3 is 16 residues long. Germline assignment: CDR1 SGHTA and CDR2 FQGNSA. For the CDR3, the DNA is TGTGCCTGCAGCTTTTATAGCGGGGGGCGGACAGATACGCAGTATTTT. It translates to CACSFYSGGRTDTQYF.

The CDR3 is CASSLFGRNTEAFF. CDR3 DNA: TGCGCCAGCAGCCTTTTCGGACGGAACACTGAAGCTTTCTTT. The chain is built from TRBV4-1 and TRBJ1-1; no clear D gene. Germline CDR1 is MGHRA and CDR2 is YSYEKL. The length of the CDR3 is 14 residues. The germline V and J ends were trimmed by 4 bases and 1 base, with 10 bases remaining between them.

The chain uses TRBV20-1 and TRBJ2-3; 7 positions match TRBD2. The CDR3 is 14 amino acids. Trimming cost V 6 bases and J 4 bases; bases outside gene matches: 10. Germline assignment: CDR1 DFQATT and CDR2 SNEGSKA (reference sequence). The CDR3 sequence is CSAQEGTSADTQYF. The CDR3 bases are TGCAGTGCACAGGAGGGAACTAGCGCAGATACGCAGTATTTT.

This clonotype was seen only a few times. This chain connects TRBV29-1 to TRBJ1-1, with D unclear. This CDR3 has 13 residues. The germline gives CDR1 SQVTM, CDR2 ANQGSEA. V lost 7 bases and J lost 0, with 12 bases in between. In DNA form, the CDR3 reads TGCAGCGGCGTAGCCAGTCTGAACACTGAAGCTTTCTTT. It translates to CSGVASLNTEAFF.

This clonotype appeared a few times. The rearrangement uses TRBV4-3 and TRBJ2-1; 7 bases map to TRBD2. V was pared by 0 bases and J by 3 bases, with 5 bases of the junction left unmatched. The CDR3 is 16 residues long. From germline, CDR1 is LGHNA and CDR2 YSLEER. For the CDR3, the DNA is TGCGCCAGCAGCCAAGATTTGACGGGGGGCTACAATGAGCAGTTCTTC. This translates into CASSQDLTGGYNEQFF.

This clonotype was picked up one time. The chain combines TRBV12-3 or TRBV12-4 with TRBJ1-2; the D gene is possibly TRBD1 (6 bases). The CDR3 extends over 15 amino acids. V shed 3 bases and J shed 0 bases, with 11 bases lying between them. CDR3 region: CASSLGEGANYGYTF. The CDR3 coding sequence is TGTGCCAGCAGTTTGGGGGAGGGGGCTAACTATGGCTACACCTTC.

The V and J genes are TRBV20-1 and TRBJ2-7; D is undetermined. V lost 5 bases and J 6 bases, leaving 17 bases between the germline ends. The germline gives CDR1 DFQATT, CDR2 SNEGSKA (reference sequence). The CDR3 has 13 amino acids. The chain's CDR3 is CSAPALGYGEQYF. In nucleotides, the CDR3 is TGCAGTGCTCCCGCCCTGGGCTACGGCGAGCAGTACTTC.

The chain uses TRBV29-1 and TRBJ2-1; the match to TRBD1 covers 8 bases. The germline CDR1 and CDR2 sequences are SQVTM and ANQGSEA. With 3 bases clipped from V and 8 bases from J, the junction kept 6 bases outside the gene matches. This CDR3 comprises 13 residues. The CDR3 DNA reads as TGCAGCGTTGACTGGCAGGGGGCAGATGAGCAGTTCTTC. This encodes CSVDWQGADEQFF.

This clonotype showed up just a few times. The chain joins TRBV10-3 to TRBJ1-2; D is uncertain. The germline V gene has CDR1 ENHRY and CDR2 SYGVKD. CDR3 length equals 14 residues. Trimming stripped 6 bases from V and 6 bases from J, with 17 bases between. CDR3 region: CAIRGLRERDGYTF. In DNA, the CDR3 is TGTGCCATCAGGGGTTTGAGGGAAAGGGATGGCTACACCTTC.

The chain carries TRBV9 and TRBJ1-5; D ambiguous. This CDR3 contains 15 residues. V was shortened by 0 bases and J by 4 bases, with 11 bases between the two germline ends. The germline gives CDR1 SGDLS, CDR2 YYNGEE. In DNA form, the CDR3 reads TGTGCCAGCAGCGTAGGAGGGTTCGTAAATCAGCCCCAGCATTTT. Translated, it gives CASSVGGFVNQPQHF.

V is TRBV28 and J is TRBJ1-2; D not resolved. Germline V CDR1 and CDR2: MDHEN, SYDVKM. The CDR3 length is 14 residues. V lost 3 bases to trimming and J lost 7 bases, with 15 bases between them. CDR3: CASSLTGGLVGYTF. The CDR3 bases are TGTGCCAGCAGTTTGACGGGAGGGTTAGTTGGCTACACCTTC.

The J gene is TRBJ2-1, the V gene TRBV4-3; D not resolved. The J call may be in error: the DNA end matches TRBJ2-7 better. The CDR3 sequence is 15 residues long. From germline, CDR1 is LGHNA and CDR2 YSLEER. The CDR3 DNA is TGCGCCAGCAGCTTCCTTGTAGAATCCTACAATGAGCAGTACTTC. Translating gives CASSFLVESYNEQYF.

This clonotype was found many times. CDR3: CASSLRLAASTDTQYF. The CDR3 coding sequence is TGTGCCAGCAGCTTAAGGTTAGCGGCTAGCACAGATACGCAGTATTTT. This chain uses TRBV7-2 with TRBJ2-3; D perhaps matches TRBD2 (6 bases). Per germline, CDR1 SGHTA and CDR2 FQGNSA. The CDR3 sequence is 16 residues long. The ends were cut back, 2 bases at V and 0 bases at J, with 12 bases in the middle.

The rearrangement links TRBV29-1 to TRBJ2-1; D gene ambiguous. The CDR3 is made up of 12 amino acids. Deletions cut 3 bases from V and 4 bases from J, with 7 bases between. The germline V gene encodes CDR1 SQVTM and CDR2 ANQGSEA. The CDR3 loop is CSVESGYNEQFF. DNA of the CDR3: TGCAGCGTTGAGAGTGGTTACAATGAGCAGTTCTTC.

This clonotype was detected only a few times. CDR3 nucleotide sequence: TGTGCCAGCAGCTTAGCCTTTGGCGACACTGAAGCTTTCTTT. It codes for CASSLAFGDTEAFF. The chain recombines TRBV7-2 with TRBJ1-1; D is unresolved. This CDR3 contains 14 residues. Trimming left V 0 bases short and J 3 bases short, with 8 bases between. The germline CDR1 and CDR2 sequences are SGHTA and FQGNSA.

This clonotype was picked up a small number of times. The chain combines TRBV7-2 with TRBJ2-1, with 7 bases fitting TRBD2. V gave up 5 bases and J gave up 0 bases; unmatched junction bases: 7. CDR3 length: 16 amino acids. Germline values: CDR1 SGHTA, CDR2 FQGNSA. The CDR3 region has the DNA TGTGCCAGCAGCCAAGGGCGGGGGAGCTCCTACAATGAGCAGTTCTTC. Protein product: CASSQGRGSSYNEQFF.

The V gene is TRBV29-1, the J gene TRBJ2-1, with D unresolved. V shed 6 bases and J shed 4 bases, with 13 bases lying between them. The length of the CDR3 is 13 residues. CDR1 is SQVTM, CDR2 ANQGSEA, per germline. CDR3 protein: CSVRHASYNEQFF. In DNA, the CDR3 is TGCAGCGTCCGACATGCCAGTTACAATGAGCAGTTCTTC.

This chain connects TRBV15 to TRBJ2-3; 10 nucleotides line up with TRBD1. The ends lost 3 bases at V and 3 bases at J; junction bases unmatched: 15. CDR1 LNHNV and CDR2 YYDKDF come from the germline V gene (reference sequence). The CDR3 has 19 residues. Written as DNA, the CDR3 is TGTGCCACCAGCAGGGACCGACAGGGGGCTGAAGGACGAACAGATACGCAGTATTTT. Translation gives CATSRDRQGAEGRTDTQYF.

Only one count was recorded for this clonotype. CDR3 loop: CATSRTGGFGGEQFF. In nucleotides, the CDR3 is TGTGCCACCAGCAGGACAGGGGGCTTTGGGGGTGAGCAGTTCTTC. The V and J genes are TRBV15 and TRBJ2-1, with 10 positions matching TRBD1. J lost 9 bases, V lost 3 bases, and 8 bases had no gene match. Germline V CDR1 and CDR2: LNHNV, YYDKDF (reference sequence). This CDR3 is 15 amino acids long.

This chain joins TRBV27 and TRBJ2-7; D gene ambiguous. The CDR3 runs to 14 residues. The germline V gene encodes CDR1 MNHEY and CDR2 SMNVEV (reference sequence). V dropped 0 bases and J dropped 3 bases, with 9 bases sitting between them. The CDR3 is CASSLSLAFYEQYF. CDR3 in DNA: TGTGCCAGCAGTTTATCGCTTGCTTTCTACGAGCAGTACTTC.

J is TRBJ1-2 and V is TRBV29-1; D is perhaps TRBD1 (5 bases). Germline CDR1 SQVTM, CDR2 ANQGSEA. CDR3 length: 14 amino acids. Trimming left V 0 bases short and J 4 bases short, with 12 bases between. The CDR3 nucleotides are TGCAGCGTTGAAGATCCGGGGGGGATCTATGGCTACACCTTC. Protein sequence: CSVEDPGGIYGYTF.

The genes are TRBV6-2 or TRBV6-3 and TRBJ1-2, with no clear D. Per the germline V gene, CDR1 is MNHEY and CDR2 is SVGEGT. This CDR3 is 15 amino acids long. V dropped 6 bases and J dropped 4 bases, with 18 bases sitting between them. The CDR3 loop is CASSHSGRILYGYTF. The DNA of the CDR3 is TGTGCCAGCAGCCACTCTGGACGGATCCTCTATGGCTACACCTTC.

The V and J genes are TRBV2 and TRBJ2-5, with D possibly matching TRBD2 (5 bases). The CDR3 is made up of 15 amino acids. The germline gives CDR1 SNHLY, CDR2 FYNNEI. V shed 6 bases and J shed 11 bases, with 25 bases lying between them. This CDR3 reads CASSQDFPVYNEQYF. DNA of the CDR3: TGTGCCAGCAGCCAGGACTTTCCGGTTTACAATGAGCAGTACTTC.

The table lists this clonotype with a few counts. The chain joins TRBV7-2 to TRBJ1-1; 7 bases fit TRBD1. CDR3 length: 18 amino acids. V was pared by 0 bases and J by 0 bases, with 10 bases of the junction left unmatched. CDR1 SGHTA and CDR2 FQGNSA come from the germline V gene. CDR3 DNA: TGTGCCAGCAGCTTAGCGAAGCTCGGACAGGTCATGAACACTGAAGCTTTCTTT. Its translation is CASSLAKLGQVMNTEAFF.

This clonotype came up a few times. CDR3 sequence (DNA): TGTGCCAGTACCAATACAGGGGGGCTTGTTAACATTCAGTACTTC. Its protein product is CASTNTGGLVNIQYF. The genes are TRBV19 and TRBJ2-4; the match to TRBD1 covers 8 bases. The CDR3 sequence is 15 residues long. Germline loops: CDR1 LNHDA, CDR2 SQIVND (reference sequence). J gave up 7 bases and V 7 bases, and 12 bases lay outside the gene matches. The variable domain in full, completed from reference TRBV19 and TRBJ2-4, reads DGGITQSPKYLFRKEGQNVTLSCEQNLNHDAMYWYRQDPGQGLRLIYYSQIVNDFQKGDIAEGYSVSREKKESFPLTVTSAQKNPTAFYLCASTNTGGLVNIQYFGAGTRLSVL.

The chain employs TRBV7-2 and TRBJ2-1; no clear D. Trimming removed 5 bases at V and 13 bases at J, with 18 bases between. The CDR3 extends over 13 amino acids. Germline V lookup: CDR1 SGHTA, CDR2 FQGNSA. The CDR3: CASSLTASSAQFF. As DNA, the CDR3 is TGTGCCAGCAGCCTGACGGCTTCGAGCGCCCAGTTCTTC. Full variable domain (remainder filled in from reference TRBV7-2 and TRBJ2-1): GAGVSQSPSNKVTEKGKDVELRCDPISGHTALYWYRQSLGQGLEFLIYFQGNSAPDKSGLPSDRFSAERTGGSVSTLTIQRTQQEDSAVYLCASSLTASSAQFFGPGTRLTVL.

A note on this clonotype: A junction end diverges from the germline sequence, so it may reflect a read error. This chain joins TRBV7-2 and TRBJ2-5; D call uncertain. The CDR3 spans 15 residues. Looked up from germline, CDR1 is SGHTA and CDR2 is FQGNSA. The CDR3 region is CAGSLLPDVIETQYF. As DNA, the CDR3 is TGTGCCGGCAGCTTATTGCCGGATGTCATAGAGACCCAGTACTTC.